Below, one T cell receptor (beta chain) is given with its context. This sample stems from a study of neoadjuvant nivolumab and ipilimumab in lung cancer. Trimming removed 2 bases from V and 1 base from J, with 11 bases in between. The germline gives CDR1 MNHEY, CDR2 SVGAGI. The CDR3 consists of 15 residues. This table comes from immunoSEQ multiplex PCR, and its TCRdb copy is limited to in-frame clones, with some not included. The top ten clones hold approximately 8.6% of a sample with approximately 30,000 clones, 80% to 85% of them seen once. V and J are TRBV6-5 and TRBJ1-1; D is ambiguous. The sample in question was tumor tissue, obtained after neoadjuvant nivolumab, alone or with ipilimumab, at or shortly before surgery. This clonotype was sampled from an adult with non-small cell lung cancer. The CDR3 here is CASSYELAANTEAFF. In DNA form, the CDR3 reads TGTGCCAGCAGTTACGAACTGGCCGCGAACACTGAAGCTTTCTTT.